This record concerns one TCR beta chain sequence. The table came from immunoSEQ multiplex PCR; TCRdb's copy has only in-frame clones and leaves some out. Here the sample spans about 400,000 clones, about 80% being singletons. Treatment indicated: roughly 19 received Ad26.COV2.S at low or high dose, single or two shots; about 5 received placebo; per-sample allocation not given. It was on day 63 after the first vaccine or placebo injection that samples were taken. V shed 6 bases and J shed 6 bases, with 19 bases lying between them. The CDR3 runs 15 residues. Per germline, CDR1 SGHKS and CDR2 YYEKEE (reference sequence). This sample is part of a study of Ad26.COV2.S vaccination and SARS-CoV-2 variants. Across the study: Donor participated within the Ad26.COV2.S arm of the COV1001 trial. Recipients of Ad26.COV2.S got it intramuscularly, once or twice 56 days apart.

The sequencing here drew on peripheral blood, taken in a trial of Ad26.COV2.S vaccine versus placebo. The chain carries TRBV5-5 and TRBJ2-1; perhaps TRBD1 as D (6 bases). The clonotype originates from a person between 18 and 65 years old who received the Ad26.COV2.S COVID-19 vaccine or a placebo. The CDR3 spells CASTGGQTVRNEQFF. The DNA for the CDR3 is TGTGCCAGCACCGGAGGACAGACCGTACGCAATGAGCAGTTCTTC.